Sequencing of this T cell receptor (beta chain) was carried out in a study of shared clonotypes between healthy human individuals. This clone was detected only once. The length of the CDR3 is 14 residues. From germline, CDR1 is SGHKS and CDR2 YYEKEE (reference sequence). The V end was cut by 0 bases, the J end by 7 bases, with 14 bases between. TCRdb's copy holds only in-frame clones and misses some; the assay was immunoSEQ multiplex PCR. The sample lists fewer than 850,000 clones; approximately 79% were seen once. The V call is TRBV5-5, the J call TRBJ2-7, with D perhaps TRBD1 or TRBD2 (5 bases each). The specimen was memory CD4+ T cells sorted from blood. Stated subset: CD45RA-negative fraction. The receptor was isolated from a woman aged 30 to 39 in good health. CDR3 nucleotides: TGTGCCAGCAGCTTGGTGTCAGGGACGCAGGAGCAGTACTTC. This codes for CASSLVSGTQEQYF.